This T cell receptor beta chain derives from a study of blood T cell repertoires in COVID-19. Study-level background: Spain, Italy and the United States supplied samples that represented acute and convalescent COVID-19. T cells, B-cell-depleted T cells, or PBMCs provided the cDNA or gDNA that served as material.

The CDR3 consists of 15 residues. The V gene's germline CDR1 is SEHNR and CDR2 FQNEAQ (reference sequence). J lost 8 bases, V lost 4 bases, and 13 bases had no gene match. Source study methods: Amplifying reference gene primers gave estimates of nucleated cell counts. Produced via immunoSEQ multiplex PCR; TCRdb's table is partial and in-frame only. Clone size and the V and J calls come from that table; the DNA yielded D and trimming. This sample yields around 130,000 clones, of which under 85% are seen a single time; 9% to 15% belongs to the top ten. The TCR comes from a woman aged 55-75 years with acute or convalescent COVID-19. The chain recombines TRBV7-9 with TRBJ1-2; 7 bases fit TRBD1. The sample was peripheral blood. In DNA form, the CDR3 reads TGTGCCAGCAGCTCTCCGACAGGGTACGTTTCCGGCTACACCTTC. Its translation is CASSSPTGYVSGYTF.